Listed below are T cell receptor beta chains from one sample, sequenced in a study of blood T cell repertoires in COVID-19. Clones were sequenced by immunoSEQ multiplex PCR, and TCRdb holds only the in-frame ones, with some missing. The sample lists around 110,000 clones, about four fifths occurring once. The sequencing sample was made of peripheral blood. Every receptor here comes from a woman aged 70-85 years with acute or convalescent COVID-19. Both conserved end residues are part of each CDR3. Fields, in order: D gene, J gene, V gene, clone size, CDR3 protein, CDR3 DNA. D genes are given only for firm matches. Clone size is not always given. Where it is, it says once, few, many or a class for expanded clones.

TRBD1	TRBJ1-2	TRBV29-1	.	CSVDSKGQGNGYTF	TGCAGCGTCGATAGTAAAGGACAGGGCAATGGCTACACCTTC
TRBD1	TRBJ2-1	TRBV3-1/TRBV3-2	.	CASSQVVDRRSYNEQFF	TGTGCCAGCAGCCAAGTCGTGGACAGGCGCTCCTACAATGAGCAGTTCTTC
TRBD1	TRBJ1-4	TRBV2	.	CASSEFPTGGVEKLFF	TGTGCCAGCAGTGAATTTCCCACAGGGGGCGTAGAAAAACTGTTTTTT
TRBD1	TRBJ1-6	TRBV6-5	.	CASSGETGGSSPLHF	TGTGCCAGCAGCGGAGAGACAGGGGGTAGTTCACCCCTCCACTTT
.	TRBJ2-5	TRBV5-1	.	CASSIHPYQETQYF	TGCGCCAGCAGCATCCATCCATACCAAGAGACCCAGTACTTC
TRBD1	TRBJ2-2	TRBV3-1/TRBV3-2	.	CASRRVPGGVGELFF	TGTGCCAGCAGACGGGTTCCAGGGGGCGTCGGGGAGCTGTTTTTT
TRBD2	TRBJ2-5	TRBV27	.	CASSSDSGRETQYF	TGTGCCAGCAGTTCGGACAGCGGGAGGGAGACCCAGTACTTC
.	TRBJ1-1	TRBV3-1/TRBV3-2	.	CASSQGQGTEAFF	TGTGCCAGCAGCCAAGGCCAGGGCACTGAAGCTTTCTTT
.	TRBJ1-3	TRBV11-2	.	CASSLDSSGNTIYF	TGTGCCAGCAGCTTAGATAGCTCTGGAAACACCATATATTTT
.	TRBJ2-3	TRBV13	.	CASSLGNRVDTDTQYF	TGTGCCAGCAGCTTAGGAAACAGGGTGGACACAGATACGCAGTATTTT
TRBD2	TRBJ2-3	TRBV5-1	.	CATRLAGGTDTQYF	TGCGCCACCAGACTAGCGGGGGGCACAGATACGCAGTATTTT
.	TRBJ1-1	TRBV23-1	few	CASSPLRVAGHTEAFF	TGCGCCAGCAGTCCCCTCCGCGTCGCAGGGCACACTGAAGCTTTCTTT
.	TRBJ2-3	TRBV15	.	CATSTSGAVHTQYF	TGTGCCACCAGCACATCGGGTGCAGTCCATACGCAGTATTTT
.	TRBJ1-1	TRBV7-9	.	CASSLVGQSEAFF	TGTGCCAGCAGCTTAGTGGGGCAGTCTGAAGCTTTCTTT
.	TRBJ2-1	TRBV6-5	once	CASTWGGEQFF	TGTGCCAGCACCTGGGGCGGTGAGCAGTTCTTC
TRBD2	TRBJ2-6	TRBV3-1/TRBV3-2	.	CASSTLSGGASGANVLTF	TGTGCCAGCAGCACCCTTAGCGGGGGGGCCAGTGGGGCCAACGTCCTGACTTTC
.	TRBJ1-6	TRBV6-6	.	CASSNPTGPTNSPLHF	TGTGCCAGCAGTAACCCGACAGGCCCTACAAATTCACCCCTCCACTTT
.	TRBJ1-1	TRBV5-4	.	CASSLISGNTEAFF	TGTGCCAGCAGCTTGATTTCGGGGAACACTGAAGCTTTCTTT
.	TRBJ2-7	TRBV7-8	.	CASSLTQGSYEQYF	TGTGCCAGCAGCTTAACCCAGGGCTCCTACGAGCAGTACTTC
.	TRBJ2-1	TRBV19	.	CASSMSLLRTHSEGEQFF	TGTGCCAGTAGTATGTCCCTCCTCAGGACACATTCGGAGGGTGAGCAGTTCTTC